These 16 T cell receptor beta chains originate from one sample sequenced in a study of breast tumors, draining lymph nodes, adjacent tissues. TCRdb reprocessed the multiplex PCR reads via MiXCR and lists one record per CDR3 protein. The sample holds some 120,000 distinct CDR3 sequences, about 20% seen once. Axillary draining lymph nodes of breast cancer patients supplied the node samples. Material for sequencing was axillary lymph node tissue. These receptors were obtained from a female donor with breast cancer. Some clones in this sample may be carry-over from other donors' samples.

On this clonotype itself: A much more abundant neighbour one base away suggests this may be a read error. The rearrangement links TRBV7-2 to TRBJ1-5; no clear D. CDR3 length: 14 amino acids. V was trimmed by 5 bases and J by 3 bases, leaving 11 bases between them. From germline, CDR1 is SGHTA and CDR2 FQGNSA. DNA of the CDR3: TGTGCCAGCAGCCTAACACCCATCAATCAGCCCCAGCATTTT. Amino acid sequence: CASSLTPINQPQHF.

This clonotype was observed at least ten times. The J gene is TRBJ2-3, the V gene TRBV19; a possible D gene is TRBD1 (5 bases). CDR1 is LNHDA and CDR2 is SQIVND in the germline V gene (reference sequence). CDR3 length: 15 amino acids. Trimming pared 10 bases from V and 6 bases from J, leaving 23 bases between. The CDR3 DNA follows: TGTGCCACAAAAGGCAGGCAGGGAAGGTCCGATACGCAGTATTTT. As protein: CATKGRQGRSDTQYF.

This clonotype has ten or more counts. The chain combines TRBV2 with TRBJ2-3; 14 bases are a match to TRBD2. The CDR3 length is 15 residues. The germline V gene has CDR1 SNHLY and CDR2 FYNNEI. V dropped 3 bases and J dropped 7; count of bases not matched to a gene: 3. The CDR3 DNA follows: TGTGCCAGCAGTGAGACTAGCGGGGGGGCCAATACGCAGTATTTT. This gives the protein CASSETSGGANTQYF.

The sample holds many counts of this clonotype. V gene TRBV7-3 combines with J gene TRBJ2-2; 12 bases are a match to TRBD2. The V segment lost 7 bases and the J segment 3 bases; nucleotides outside the gene matches: 3. The CDR3 contains 15 residues. Germline V lookup: CDR1 SGHTA, CDR2 FQGTGA. The DNA for the CDR3 is TGTGCCAGCACCAGGACTAGCGGGGACACCGGGGAGCTGTTTTTT. Amino acid sequence: CASTRTSGDTGELFF.

This clonotype was counted many times. The V gene is TRBV6-1, the J gene TRBJ2-7, with 10 bases that match TRBD2. Trimming took 6 bases from V and 5 from J; bases not matched to a gene: 7. From germline, CDR1 is MNHNS and CDR2 SASEGT. The CDR3 sequence is 14 residues long. The CDR3 DNA sequence: TGTGCCAGCAGGGGGGGGACTAGCGTTGACGAGCAGTACTTC. Protein product: CASRGGTSVDEQYF.

This clonotype came up many times. The V and J genes are TRBV20-1 and TRBJ2-7; the match to TRBD2 covers 9 bases. V lost 6 bases to trimming and J lost 1 base; unmatched junction nucleotides: 10. Germline-derived CDR1 and CDR2 are DFQATT and SNEGSKA (reference sequence). This CDR3 contains 15 residues. DNA of the CDR3: TGCAGTGCCCCCCGTGTAGCGGGAGTGTCCTACGAGCAGTACTTC. Protein sequence: CSAPRVAGVSYEQYF.

This clonotype has a count of ten or more. The genes are TRBV6-1 and TRBJ1-2, with TRBD1 identical over 9 bases. Trimming at V came to 0 bases and at J to 8 bases, leaving 10 bases not matched to a gene. The CDR3 runs to 16 residues. Germline V gene data show CDR1 as MNHNS and CDR2 as SASEGT. CDR3 sequence: CASSEAIRTGEGGYTF. Written as DNA, the CDR3 is TGTGCCAGCAGTGAAGCTATAAGGACAGGGGAGGGGGGCTACACCTTC.

The chain recombines TRBV27 with TRBJ2-1, with D possibly matching TRBD1 (7 bases). Germline V CDR1 and CDR2: MNHEY, SMNVEV (reference sequence). The CDR3 contains 15 residues. Deletions cut 5 bases from V and 4 bases from J, with 15 bases between. CDR3 DNA: TGTGCCAGCAGTGTACAGGGGACTGCTTACAATGAGCAGTTCTTC. It is translated as CASSVQGTAYNEQFF.

This clonotype was found a few times. The V and J genes are TRBV19 and TRBJ2-2; D call uncertain. V lost 2 bases and J 0 bases, leaving 7 bases between the germline ends. CDR3 length: 15 amino acids. Germline lookup yields CDR1 LNHDA and CDR2 SQIVND (reference sequence). Here the CDR3 reads CASSIMAANTGELFF. The CDR3 DNA reads TGTGCCAGTAGTATAATGGCGGCGAACACCGGGGAGCTGTTTTTT.

The chain combines TRBV7-8 with TRBJ1-5; D perhaps matches TRBD1 (5 bases). This CDR3 is built from 16 residues. Germline CDR1 reads SGHVS; CDR2 reads FQNEAQ. V lost 5 bases to trimming and J lost 4 bases, with 18 bases between them. The CDR3 here is CASSPAAGRDNQPQHF. CDR3 nucleotide sequence: TGTGCCAGCAGCCCCGCCGCGGGACGGGATAATCAGCCCCAGCATTTT.

About this clonotype itself: This sequence may be a read error, since a much larger clone differs from it by one base. Because it lacks the conserved phenylalanine or tryptophan at the end, this CDR3 is likely a read error. This CDR3 reads CASSFRGNQETQYL. CDR3 bases: TGTGCCAGCAGCTTTCGCGGGAACCAAGAGACCCAGTACCTC. V and J are TRBV7-8 and TRBJ2-5; maybe TRBD2 (6 bases). Germline CDR1 and CDR2: SGHVS and FQNEAQ. The CDR3 has 14 residues. V lost 3 bases to trimming and J lost 0 bases, with 8 bases between them.

This clonotype was seen only once. The CDR3 loop is CASSDADTQYF. CDR3 coding DNA: TGCGCCAGCAGTGACGCGGATACGCAGTATTTT. This rearrangement joins TRBV10-2 to TRBJ2-3; D call uncertain. Deletions cut 3 bases from V and 6 bases from J, with 4 bases between. Looked up from germline, CDR1 is WSHSY and CDR2 is SAAADI. The CDR3 is made up of 11 amino acids.

This clonotype occurred many times. The CDR3 sequence: CSALRLSGAIYNSPLHF. The CDR3 region has the DNA TGCAGTGCTCTACGCTTGTCGGGGGCCATCTATAATTCACCCCTCCACTTT. The chain has TRBV20-1 and TRBJ1-6; perhaps TRBD1 as D (6 bases). Germline loops: CDR1 DFQATT, CDR2 SNEGSKA (reference sequence). Trimming removed 5 bases from V and 3 bases from J, with 20 bases in between. The CDR3 runs 17 residues.

This chain connects TRBV6-1 to TRBJ2-2; D call uncertain. Germline V CDR1 and CDR2: MNHNS, SASEGT. The V gene lost 5 bases and the J gene lost 6 bases, with 19 bases spanning the gap. The CDR3 has 16 residues. The CDR3 loop reads CASSLPGPLVAGELFF. In nucleotides, the CDR3 is TGTGCCAGCAGTCTTCCGGGTCCCCTCGTGGCCGGGGAGCTGTTTTTT.

In its sample, this clonotype was seen many times. The chain employs TRBV6-6 and TRBJ2-5; the D gene is possibly TRBD2 (5 bases). This CDR3 contains 11 residues. Trimming removed 10 bases at V and 6 bases at J, with 12 bases between. Germline CDR1 is MNHNY and CDR2 is SVGAGI (reference sequence). CDR3 sequence: CATHFGKTQYF. CDR3 bases: TGTGCCACCCACTTCGGGAAGACCCAGTACTTC.

In this sample, this clonotype turned up a few times. The chain joins TRBV6-1 to TRBJ1-5; D uncertain. Deletions cut 1 base from V and 5 bases from J, with 0 bases between. From germline, CDR1 is MNHNS and CDR2 SASEGT. The CDR3 contains 11 residues. The CDR3: CASSEDQPQHF. The CDR3 nucleotides are TGTGCCAGCAGTGAAGATCAGCCCCAGCATTTT.